The T cell receptor (beta chain) described here comes from a study of blood T cell repertoires in COVID-19. The repertoire was sequenced with immunoSEQ multiplex PCR; TCRdb's copy has only in-frame clones and lacks some. The data contain over 60,000 clones, roughly 88% of them singletons. Specimen: peripheral blood. This sequence was found in a man aged 45-65 years with COVID-19, enrolled during active disease.

CDR3 residues: CASSRSGVGPRGFYTEAFF. The CDR3 DNA reads as TGTGCCAGCAGCCGATCCGGGGTGGGCCCCCGCGGGTTTTACACTGAAGCTTTCTTT. The chain is built from TRBV5-5 and TRBJ1-1; D is unclear. Trimming removed 4 bases from V and 3 bases from J, with 28 bases in between. The CDR3 has 19 amino acids. Germline lookup yields CDR1 SGHKS and CDR2 YYEKEE (reference sequence).